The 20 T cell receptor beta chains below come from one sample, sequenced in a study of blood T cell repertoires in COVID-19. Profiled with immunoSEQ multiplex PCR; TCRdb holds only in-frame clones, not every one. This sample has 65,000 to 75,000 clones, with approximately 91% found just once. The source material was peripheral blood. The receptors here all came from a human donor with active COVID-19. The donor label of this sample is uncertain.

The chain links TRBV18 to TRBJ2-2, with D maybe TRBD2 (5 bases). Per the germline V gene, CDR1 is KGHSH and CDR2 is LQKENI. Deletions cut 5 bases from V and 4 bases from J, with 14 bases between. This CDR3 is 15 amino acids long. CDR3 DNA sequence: TGTGCCAGCTCAAGCGGACTTTCCCTCACCGGGGAGCTGTTTTTT. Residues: CASSSGLSLTGELFF. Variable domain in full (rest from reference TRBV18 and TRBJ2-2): NAGVMQNPRHLVRRRGQEARLRCSPMKGHSHVYWYRQLPEEGLKFMVYLQKENIIDESGMPKERFSAEFPKEGPSILRIQQVVRGDSAAYFCASSSGLSLTGELFFGEGSRLTVL.

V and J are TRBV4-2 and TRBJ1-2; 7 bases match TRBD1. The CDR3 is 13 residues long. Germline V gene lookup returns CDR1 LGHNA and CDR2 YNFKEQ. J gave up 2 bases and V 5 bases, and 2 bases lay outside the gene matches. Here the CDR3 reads CASSTGVNYGYTF. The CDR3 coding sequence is TGTGCCAGCAGCACAGGGGTGAACTATGGCTACACCTTC.

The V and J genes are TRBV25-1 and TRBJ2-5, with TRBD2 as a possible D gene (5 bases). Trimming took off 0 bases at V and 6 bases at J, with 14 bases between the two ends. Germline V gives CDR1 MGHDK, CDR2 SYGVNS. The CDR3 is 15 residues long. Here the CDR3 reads CASSEYLGPGKTQYF. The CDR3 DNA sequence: TGTGCCAGCAGTGAATATCTCGGCCCGGGGAAGACCCAGTACTTC.

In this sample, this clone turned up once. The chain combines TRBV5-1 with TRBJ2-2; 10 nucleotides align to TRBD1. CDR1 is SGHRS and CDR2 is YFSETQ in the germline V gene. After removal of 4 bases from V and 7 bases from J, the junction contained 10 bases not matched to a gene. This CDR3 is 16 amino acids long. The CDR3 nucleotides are TGCGCCAGCAGCCCCCCCGGGACAGGGGTGGTCGGGGAGCTGTTTTTT. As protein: CASSPPGTGVVGELFF.

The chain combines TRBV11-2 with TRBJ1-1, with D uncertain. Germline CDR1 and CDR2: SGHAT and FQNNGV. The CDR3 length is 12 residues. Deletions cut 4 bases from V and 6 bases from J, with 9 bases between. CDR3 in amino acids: CASSSGSPEAFF. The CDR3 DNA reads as TGTGCCAGCAGCTCCGGGTCTCCTGAAGCTTTCTTT.

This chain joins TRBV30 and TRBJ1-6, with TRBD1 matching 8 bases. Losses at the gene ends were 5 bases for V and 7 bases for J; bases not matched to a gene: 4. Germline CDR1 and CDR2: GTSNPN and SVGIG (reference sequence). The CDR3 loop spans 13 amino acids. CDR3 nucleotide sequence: TGTGCCTGGGATACAGGGGGAAATTCACCCCTCCACTTT. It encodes CAWDTGGNSPLHF.

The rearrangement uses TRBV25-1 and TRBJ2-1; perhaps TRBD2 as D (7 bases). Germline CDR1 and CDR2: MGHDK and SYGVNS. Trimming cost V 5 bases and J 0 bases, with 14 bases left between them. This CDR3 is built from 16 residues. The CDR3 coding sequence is TGTGCCAGCAGTCAATTGGGAGGGGGCTCCTACAATGAGCAGTTCTTC. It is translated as CASSQLGGGSYNEQFF.

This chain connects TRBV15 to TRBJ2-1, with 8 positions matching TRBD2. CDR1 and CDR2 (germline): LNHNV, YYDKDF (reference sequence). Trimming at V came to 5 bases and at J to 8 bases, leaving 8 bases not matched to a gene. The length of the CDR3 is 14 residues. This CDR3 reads CATSLTPTSDEQFF. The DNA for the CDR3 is TGTGCCACCAGCTTAACTCCGACTAGCGATGAGCAGTTCTTC.

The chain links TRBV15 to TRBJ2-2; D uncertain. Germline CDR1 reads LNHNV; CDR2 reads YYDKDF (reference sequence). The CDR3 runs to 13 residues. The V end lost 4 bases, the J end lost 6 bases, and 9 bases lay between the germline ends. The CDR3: CATSIIRAGELFF. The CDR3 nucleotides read TGTGCCACCAGCATCATCCGAGCCGGGGAGCTGTTTTTT.

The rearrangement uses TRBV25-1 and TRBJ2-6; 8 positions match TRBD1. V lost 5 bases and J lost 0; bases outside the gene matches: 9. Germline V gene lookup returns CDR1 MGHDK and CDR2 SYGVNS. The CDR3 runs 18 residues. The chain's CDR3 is CASSPRTGYDSGANVLTF. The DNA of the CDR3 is TGTGCCAGCAGTCCCCGGACAGGGTACGACTCTGGGGCCAACGTCCTGACTTTC. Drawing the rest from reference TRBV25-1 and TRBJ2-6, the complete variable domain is EADIYQTPRYLVIGTGKKITLECSQTMGHDKMYWYQQDPGMELHLIHYSYGVNSTEKGDLSSESTVSRIRTEHFPLTLESARPSHTSQYLCASSPRTGYDSGANVLTFGAGSRLTVL.

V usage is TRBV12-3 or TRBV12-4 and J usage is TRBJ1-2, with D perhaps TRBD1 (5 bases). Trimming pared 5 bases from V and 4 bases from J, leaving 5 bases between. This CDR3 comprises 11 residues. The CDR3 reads CASSGAYGYTF. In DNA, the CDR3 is TGTGCCAGCAGTGGGGCCTATGGCTACACCTTC.

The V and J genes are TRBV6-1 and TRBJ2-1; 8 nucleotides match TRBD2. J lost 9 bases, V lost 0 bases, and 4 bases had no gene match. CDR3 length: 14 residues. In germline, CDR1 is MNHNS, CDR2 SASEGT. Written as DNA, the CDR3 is TGTGCCAGCAGTGAAGCTAGAAGCGGGGGTGAGCAGTTCTTC. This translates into CASSEARSGGEQFF.

The chain's CDR3 is CASSLGGVTEAFF. CDR3 coding DNA: TGTGCCAGCAGTTTGGGGGGGGTCACTGAAGCTTTCTTT. The chain uses TRBV6-2 or TRBV6-3 and TRBJ1-1; perhaps TRBD1 as D (5 bases). The CDR3 loop spans 13 amino acids. The V gene's germline CDR1 is MNHEY and CDR2 SVGEGT. Trimming stripped 4 bases from V and 4 bases from J, with 10 bases between.

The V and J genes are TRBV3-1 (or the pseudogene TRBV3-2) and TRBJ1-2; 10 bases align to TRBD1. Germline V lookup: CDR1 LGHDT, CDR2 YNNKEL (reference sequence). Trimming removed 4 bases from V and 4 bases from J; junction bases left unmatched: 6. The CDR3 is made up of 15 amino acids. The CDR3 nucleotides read TGTGCCAGCAGCCCGCGGGGACAGGGGTTCTATGGCTACACCTTC. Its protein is CASSPRGQGFYGYTF.

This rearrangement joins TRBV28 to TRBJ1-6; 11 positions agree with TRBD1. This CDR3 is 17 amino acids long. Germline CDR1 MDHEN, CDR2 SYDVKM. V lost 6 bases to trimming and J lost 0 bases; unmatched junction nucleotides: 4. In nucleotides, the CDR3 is TGTGCCAGCAGCGCCGGGACAGGGGGCTCCTATAATTCACCCCTCCACTTT. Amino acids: CASSAGTGGSYNSPLHF.

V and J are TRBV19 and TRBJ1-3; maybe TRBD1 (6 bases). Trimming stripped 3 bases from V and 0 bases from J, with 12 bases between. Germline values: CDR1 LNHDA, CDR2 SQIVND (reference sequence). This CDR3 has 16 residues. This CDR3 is CASSINRGGSGNTIYF. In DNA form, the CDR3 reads TGTGCCAGTAGTATTAATAGGGGGGGCTCTGGAAACACCATATATTTT.

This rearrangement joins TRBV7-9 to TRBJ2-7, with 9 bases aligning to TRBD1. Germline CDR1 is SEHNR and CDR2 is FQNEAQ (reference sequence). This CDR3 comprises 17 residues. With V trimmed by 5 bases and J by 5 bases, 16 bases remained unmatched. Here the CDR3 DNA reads TGTGCCAGCAGCCCCGCGGGACAGGGCGTGAAGTGGCACGAGCAGTACTTC. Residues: CASSPAGQGVKWHEQYF.

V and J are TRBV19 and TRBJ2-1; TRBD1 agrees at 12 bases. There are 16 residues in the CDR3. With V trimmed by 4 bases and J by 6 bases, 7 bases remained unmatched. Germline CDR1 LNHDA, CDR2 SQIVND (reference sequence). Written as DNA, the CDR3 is TGTGCCAGTAGTAGAACCGGGACAGGGGGCTCCAATGAGCAGTTCTTC. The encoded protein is CASSRTGTGGSNEQFF.

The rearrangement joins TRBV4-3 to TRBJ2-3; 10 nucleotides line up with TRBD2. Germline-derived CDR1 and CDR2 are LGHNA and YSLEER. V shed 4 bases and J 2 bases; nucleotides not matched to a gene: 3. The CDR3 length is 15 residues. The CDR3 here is CASSRLAGATDTQYF. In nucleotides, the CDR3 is TGCGCCAGCAGCCGTCTAGCGGGAGCCACAGATACGCAGTATTTT.

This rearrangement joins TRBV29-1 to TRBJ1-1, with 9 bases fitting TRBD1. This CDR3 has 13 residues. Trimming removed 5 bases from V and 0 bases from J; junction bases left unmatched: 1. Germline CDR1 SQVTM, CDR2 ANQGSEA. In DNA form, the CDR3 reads TGCAGCGTTTGGACAGGGGTGAACACTGAAGCTTTCTTT. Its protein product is CSVWTGVNTEAFF.